This T cell receptor (beta chain) comes out of a study of cytomegalovirus exposure and HLA in healthy donors (dated by TCRdb to 2015 to 2018). Background on the whole study: An earlier analysis of 587 of the donors reported 276 Gb of sequence data and 90 million to 120 million unique TCR beta sequences obtained from approximately 180 million T cells. Donor age, sex, ethnicity and CMV serostatus were compiled alongside the repertoire data. The T cell repertoires of around 730 subjects were profiled by immunosequencing and related to cytomegalovirus serostatus. A few DR-DQ haplotypes were treated as single units for association and clustering because of strong linkage in the cohort. In the later analysis, no new phenotypic data were used to find candidate immune exposures; instead, reliance was placed on TCR beta sequences and their occurrence across donors. In a later genetic analysis, genome-wide SNP genotypes for about 55% of the 666 donors were used, and that subset was treated as a discovery cohort. The study combined high-throughput TCR immunosequencing, statistical association of individual TCRs with disease status, and machine learning to predict cytomegalovirus infection status. The genetic ancestry cluster associated with self-reported Caucasian donors included 81% of the 300 to 400 genotyped donors. A later analysis re-analyzed previously published TCR beta repertoires from 666 donors and added high-resolution HLA genotyping to study TCR occurrence patterns. Typing coverage varied by locus: roughly 620-630 donors for A, B, C, DRB1 and DQB1; approximately 560 for DQA1; around 610 for DPA1; about 450 for DPB1. All discovery cohort repertoires had been generated using a single sequencing platform. HLA typing included class I and class II loci at four-digit resolution. A separate validation cohort of roughly 120 different subjects was used in addition to the 666-subject first cohort. On average, about 200,000 unique TCR beta nucleotide sequences were sequenced per donor among fewer than 500 genotyped donors of the cohort, with roughly 18% of those sequences being non-productive. Roughly 300 gigabases of sequencing data and approximately 80 million unique TCR sequences were included in an early release covering around 650 HLA-typed donors. The study aimed to test whether cataloging public T cell receptors could reveal signatures of past pathogen exposure. An earlier analysis of 500 to 650 of the donors applied high-throughput TCR beta sequencing to assess whether each TCR beta V gene segment acted as functional or pseudogenic.

V loses 11 bases at its end and J loses 8 bases; junction bases beyond the gene matches: 16. Its CDR3 holds 15 amino acids, cysteine through phenylalanine. This entry keeps only the CDR3 DNA: 45 bases, framed from base 1. The germline V gene yields MDHEN for CDR1 and SYDVKM for CDR2. The cohort consisted of hundreds of healthy bone marrow donors. At the time of sampling, every cohort member was nominally healthy, though immune exposures that went unrecorded were likely present. The donor tested CMV seropositive and was one of the 289 seropositive cohort members. A peripheral blood sample was collected from each donor, and TCR beta sequencing was performed on peripheral blood mononuclear cells. The Qiagen DNeasy Blood Extraction Kit was used to extract genomic DNA from the blood cell samples. The full study reports these points: The classifier was reported to diagnose cytomegalovirus status with high specificity and sensitivity in both the original cohort and the validation cohort. A group of highly shared sequence variants was considered likely to be a technical artifact of the sequencing pipeline. Some IMGT-functional V segments, including TRBV6-2 and TRBV6-3, could not be told apart with the 87-base-pair reads, so those segments were excluded. Across donors, most TCR sequences were observed very rarely, whereas some public TCRs were present in many individuals. The earlier analysis of nearly 600 of the donors excluded some 15 rarely observed V segments, including chromosome 9 orphons, because counts were too low. In the study, some 160 TCR beta chains were listed as associated with cytomegalovirus. A few of the identified cytomegalovirus-associated TCR beta chains were confirmed in vitro to be specific for cytomegalovirus antigens. Assigning TCR associations to individual alleles was difficult when HLA alleles, especially DR and DQ, strongly co-occurred. In a later analysis, around 17,000 TCR beta sequences were associated with specific HLA alleles at a false discovery rate of 0.05. Presence/absence analyses assumed roughly uniform sequencing depth across donors, an assumption that may not hold. An association between a missense DCLRE1C variant and V-gene and J-gene trimming of TCR beta chains was found in a later genetic analysis and replicated in an independent cohort. Broadly in line with IMGT annotations, most TCR beta V segments showed up in productive rearrangements about 87% or about 30% of the time in an earlier analysis of several hundred of the donors. Compared with the 666-donor mean, donors in an Asian-associated ancestry cluster had fewer N-insertions in productive TCRs, according to a later genetic analysis. CMV serostatus was the only immune exposure information available for the cohort. Most CMV-associated TCR beta chains appeared to be HLA-restricted in a later analysis, and the HLA associations seemed to be driven largely by CMV exposure. In a later analysis, the rate of TCR association differed among HLA loci, with DRB1 alleles having the most associated TCRs and HLA-C alleles having the fewest. A further reported finding was that TCR beta sequences accurately predicted the HLA-A and HLA-B alleles for most subjects in the first cohort. Correlated functional status among segregating V segments might reflect linkage disequilibrium, but an unknown experimental factor could not be ruled out. In a later analysis, HLA-associated TCR beta chains were found to be more clonally expanded and to have lower generation probabilities than equally common non-associated chains. HLA typing was unavailable for some donors at each locus, so association tests used only the typed subset. Several of the top co-occurrence clusters appeared to be linked to parvovirus B19, influenza, CMV and Epstein-Barr virus, according to a later analysis. This cohort had only TCR beta chains sequenced, and the lack of alpha or paired-chain data limited which features could be detected. It was suggested by the authors that the approach could potentially be generalized to other disease states and immunological phenotypes.

Library preparation was by the immunoSEQ multiplex PCR assay. The multiplex PCR relied on a mix of 60 forward primers for TCR Vbeta segments and 13 reverse primers for TCR Jbeta segments. A multiplex PCR assay on genomic DNA amplified the CDR3 region of rearranged TCR beta genes. The Illumina HiSeq System was used to sequence the amplified TCR beta libraries as 87-base-pair reads. Turning to the authors' computational methods: A later analysis tallied 80 million to 95 million unique TCR beta chains across the 666 repertoires, and approximately 9.9 million of those chains were shared by two or more donors. Raw reads were error-corrected and collapsed into unique sequences by a nearest-neighbor algorithm in which closely related sequences were merged to remove PCR and sequencing errors. To assign V, D and J gene segments, CDR3 sequences were aligned to IMGT reference sequences. For a sequence to be retained, a match of at least six nucleotides was required to both a V gene segment and a J gene segment. Rearrangements were called productive when the CDR3 lacked stop codons and stayed in frame with V and J; all others were non-productive. Following IMGT convention, CDR3 was defined as the stretch from the second conserved V-encoded cysteine up to the conserved J-encoded phenylalanine. Sequences without an unambiguous match to a single V gene segment were excluded from the earlier analysis of almost 600 of the donors. In an earlier analysis of more than 500 of the donors, a V segment was called functional when productive rearrangements were above 56.7%, and segregating when the standard deviation between donors exceeded 5%. To diagnose cytomegalovirus status from the catalog of TCR beta chain sequences, a statistical classification framework was built. In a later analysis, V and J genes were assigned by comparing TCR nucleotide sequences against IMGT/GENE-DB human TR gene sequences. A later analysis assigned CDR3 sequences and most-parsimonious VDJ recombination scenarios with the TCRdist pipeline. In a later analysis, each TCR beta chain was defined by its CDR3 amino acid sequence together with its V-gene family, and reads without a unique V-gene family were excluded. To address suspected cross-contamination and a sequencing artifact, a later analysis removed around 600 highly shared, low-generation-probability nucleotide sequences. A later analysis calculated a clonal expansion index for each public chain from normalized within-repertoire ranks of inferred template counts. Generation probabilities in a later analysis came from a VDJ recombination model fitted to out-of-frame rearrangements, and those results were checked against IGoR. In a later analysis, hypergeometric tests were used to score TCR-TCR, TCR-HLA and TCR-CMV co-occurrence, with a repertoire-size bias correction applied to TCR pairs. A later analysis estimated false discovery rates by permuting HLA or CMV assignments 20 times. In a later analysis, co-occurring TCRs were grouped using DBSCAN, with TCRdist sequence similarity added in when clustering inside HLA-allele-positive subsets. Co-occurrence clustering excluded repertoires with fewer than 30,000 or more than 120,000 public chains, plus five with anomalous nucleotide sharing. TCRdb limited this immuneACCESS table to in-frame rearrangements with V and J called. A share of clones is missing; checked studies link under half to unresolved V genes, and the rest is unexplained. V and J calls and clone size follow that table, whereas D and trimming were derived from the DNA. The sample yields under 130,000 clones; over 60% were counted once. 7.5% to 9% of the sample is held by the ten biggest clonotypes.

Comments on this clone: What this receptor recognizes is not known. The input lacks base qualities; no much larger clone sits a single base away.

This sequence uses TRBV28 and TRBJ1-4, and TRBD1 matches 8 of the central bases. The specimen sequenced was PBMCs. The TCR sequence derives from a middle-aged man in good health and CMV-seropositive. The DNA sequence is given as TGTGCCTCCTCGGGCCCCGGGACAGGAAGGGAAAAACTGTTTTTT. Translated, this gives CASSGPGTGREKLFF.